The source of this TCR beta chain is a study of OX40 agonist ivuxolimab in advanced cancers. Study-level information: It was ivuxolimab, an agonistic anti-OX40 (CD134) antibody, that patients were treated with. Those enrolled were roughly 80% male, with a mean age of approximately 60 years and ages from roughly 20 to 85.

Note on this clone: The antigen is unknown.

Clones were sequenced by immunoSEQ multiplex PCR, and TCRdb holds only the in-frame ones, with some missing. The table records roughly 20,000 clones, more than 75% of them present only once. General study results and limits: The specificity for antigen of the expanded peripheral T cells was not determined. Some of the lowest clonal expansion was seen in partial responders at 0.1-3.0 mg/kg.

The sequence was collected from an adult with an advanced solid tumor such as melanoma, head and neck, liver or kidney cancer. Sequencing used CD4+ or CD8+ T cells sorted from blood, obtained in a trial of the OX40 agonist ivuxolimab.

DNA for the CDR3: TGTGCCAGTAGTATCTTCGCGGGGCGGTCCTACAATGAGCAGTTCTTC. Its translation: CASSIFAGRSYNEQFF. The rearrangement joins TRBV19 to TRBJ2-1, with a tentative D call TRBD2 (6 bases). Germline V lookup: CDR1 LNHDA, CDR2 SQIVND (reference sequence). The CDR3 extends over 16 amino acids. Trimming pared 3 bases from V and 1 base from J, leaving 13 bases between.